This is a list of T cell receptor beta chains from one sample in a study of blood T cell repertoires in COVID-19. Produced via immunoSEQ multiplex PCR; TCRdb's table is partial and in-frame only. The sample has approximately 160,000 clones, 80% to 85% seen once. Material: peripheral blood. These receptors came from a woman aged 55-70 years with acute or convalescent COVID-19. The CDR3 runs from the conserved cysteine through the conserved F or W. Fields, in order: D gene, J gene, V gene, CDR3 protein, CDR3 DNA. D genes are given only for firm matches.

d_call: .
j_call: TRBJ1-2
v_call: TRBV6-5
cdr3_aa: CASSGLGGYTF
cdr3_nt: TGTGCCAGCAGCGGGTTAGGCGGCTACACCTTC

d_call: TRBD1
j_call: TRBJ1-2
v_call: TRBV25-1
cdr3_aa: CASSDPLGGGDLYGYTF
cdr3_nt: TGTGCCAGCAGCGACCCGTTAGGAGGGGGCGATCTCTATGGCTACACCTTC

d_call: .
j_call: TRBJ1-2
v_call: TRBV6-6
cdr3_aa: CASSYRGNGYTF
cdr3_nt: TGTGCCAGCAGTTACAGGGGTAATGGCTACACCTTC

d_call: .
j_call: TRBJ2-3
v_call: TRBV7-9
cdr3_aa: CASSLGPGVGTDTQYF
cdr3_nt: TGTGCCAGCAGCTTAGGTCCAGGGGTGGGCACAGATACGCAGTATTTT

d_call: .
j_call: TRBJ1-3
v_call: TRBV3-1/TRBV3-2
cdr3_aa: CASSHAHRVIGNTIYF
cdr3_nt: TGTGCCAGCAGCCATGCTCACAGGGTAATTGGAAACACCATATATTTT

d_call: .
j_call: TRBJ2-7
v_call: TRBV6-2/TRBV6-3
cdr3_aa: CASSYARQGLSYEQYF
cdr3_nt: TGTGCCAGCAGTTACGCGCGACAGGGACTTTCGTACGAGCAGTACTTC

d_call: .
j_call: TRBJ1-2
v_call: TRBV28
cdr3_aa: CASSTGINYGYTF
cdr3_nt: TGTGCCAGCAGCACGGGTATAAACTATGGCTACACCTTC

d_call: TRBD1
j_call: TRBJ1-2
v_call: TRBV18
cdr3_aa: CASSNERQGVGYTF
cdr3_nt: TGTGCCAGCTCCAACGAGCGACAGGGCGTTGGCTACACCTTC

d_call: TRBD2
j_call: TRBJ2-7
v_call: TRBV5-1
cdr3_aa: CASSRGGATYEQYF
cdr3_nt: TGCGCCAGCAGCCGGGGAGGGGCTACCTACGAGCAGTACTTC

d_call: .
j_call: TRBJ1-2
v_call: TRBV18
cdr3_aa: CASSPWEDGYGYTF
cdr3_nt: TGTGCCAGCTCACCATGGGAGGACGGCTATGGCTACACCTTC

d_call: TRBD2
j_call: TRBJ2-1
v_call: TRBV5-6
cdr3_aa: CASSLRSSGGVKQFF
cdr3_nt: TGTGCCAGCAGCTTGAGGTCTAGCGGGGGGGTTAAGCAGTTCTTC

d_call: .
j_call: TRBJ1-1
v_call: TRBV21-1
cdr3_aa: CASSKVRDRGRTEAFF
cdr3_nt: TGTGCCAGCAGCAAAGTACGGGACAGGGGCCGCACTGAAGCTTTCTTT

d_call: TRBD2
j_call: TRBJ2-6
v_call: TRBV28
cdr3_aa: CASSSWVAGTPSGANVLTF
cdr3_nt: TGTGCCAGCAGTTCCTGGGTAGCGGGGACACCCTCTGGGGCCAACGTCCTGACTTTC